The 6 T cell receptor beta chains below were found in one sample sequenced in a study of blood T cells in healthy people across ages (dated by TCRdb to the mid-2010s). The library was produced with 5' RACE. Reads for this sample came from an Illumina HiSeq 2500. A second roughly 6 to 12 cycle PCR used a sample-barcoded 5' primer and a J-beta primer mix. TCRdb ran its own pipeline on the public reads, namely fastp trimming at Q25 and MiXCR clone calling, and kept in-frame beta chains. Every entry covers one CDR3 protein and lists the most common genes and DNA from its rows. Recorded for this sample are approximately 900,000 distinct CDR3 sequences; 48% of them occurred a single time. Roughly an eighth of the sample is held by the ten biggest clonotypes. Sequencing was performed on blood. The receptors here all came from a man aged 25 to 45 in good health.

V is TRBV18 and J is TRBJ2-3; tentative D call: TRBD2 (6 bases). Looked up from germline, CDR1 is KGHSH and CDR2 is LQKENI. Between the trimmed V and J ends, which lost 6 bases and 2 bases, there was a span of 9 bases. The CDR3 loop spans 13 amino acids. The CDR3 spells CASSREITDTQYF. The CDR3, as DNA: TGTGCCAGCTCCCGGGAGATCACAGATACGCAGTATTTT.

This clonotype has more than one count but fewer than ten. The chain couples TRBV12-3 or TRBV12-4 to TRBJ1-5; perhaps TRBD1 as D (5 bases). This CDR3 is 15 amino acids long. V was trimmed by 5 bases and J by 1 base, leaving 12 bases between them. In DNA, the CDR3 is TGTGCCAGCAGTCCGAGGGGTACGAGCAATCAGCCCCAGCATTTT. This codes for CASSPRGTSNQPQHF.

This clonotype was seen at least ten times. The V call is TRBV7-2, the J call TRBJ2-7; D gene uncertain. The CDR3 is made up of 13 amino acids. V lost 2 bases and J lost 2, with 7 bases in between. In germline, CDR1 is SGHTA, CDR2 FQGNSA. The CDR3 DNA sequence: TGTGCCAGCAGCTTAAATTCACCCTACGAGCAGTACTTC. Its protein is CASSLNSPYEQYF.

V usage is TRBV6-1 and J usage is TRBJ2-2; D ambiguous. The CDR3 contains 14 residues. From germline, CDR1 is MNHNS and CDR2 SASEGT. The germline V and J ends were trimmed by 6 bases and 0 bases, with 8 bases remaining between them. The CDR3 protein is CASSDPSNTGELFF. CDR3 nucleotides: TGTGCCAGCAGCGATCCTTCGAACACCGGGGAGCTGTTTTTT.

This chain joins TRBV3-1 and TRBJ1-6; D ambiguous. CDR3 size: 14 residues. V was trimmed by 6 bases and J by 7 bases, leaving 13 bases between them. Germline-derived CDR1 and CDR2 are LGHDT and YNNKEL (reference sequence). The CDR3 DNA reads TGTGCCAGCAGGGACGGAGGTTCCAATTCACCCCTCCACTTT. This sequence encodes CASRDGGSNSPLHF.

This clonotype was picked up a small number of times. J is TRBJ1-4 and V is TRBV29-1; D gene ambiguous. Per the germline V gene, CDR1 is SQVTM and CDR2 is ANQGSEA. CDR3 size: 10 residues. Trimming took 6 bases from V and 5 from J, leaving 4 bases between them. CDR3 in amino acids: CSVANEKLFF. The CDR3 DNA reads as TGCAGCGTCGCAAATGAAAAACTGTTTTTT.